A single T cell receptor beta chain is shown here with its context. The sample comes from a study of human T cells and chemical hapten exposure. The CDR3 spans 15 residues. Germline CDR1 SQVTM, CDR2 ANQGSEA. Trimming cost V 7 bases and J 1 base; bases outside gene matches: 9. Noted time point: patch test 1, 2 weeks after DPC sensitization. Treatment noted: therapeutic diphenylcyclopropenone sensitization with weekly scalp DPC. TCRdb re-derived calls from the RACE reads in MiXCR, one entry per CDR3 protein. In the table there are approximately 57,000 distinct CDR3 sequences, 9% to 9.5% of which are singletons.

The chain carries TRBV29-1 and TRBJ2-2; the match to TRBD1 covers 7 bases. This TCR was sampled from a woman between 40 and 50 years old with alopecia areata. Some clones in this sample may be carry-over from other donors' samples. The input for sequencing was whole blood, taken in connection with sensitization to the hapten diphenylcyclopropenone (DPC). For the CDR3, the DNA is TGCAGCGCGAGCCACAGGGGAAAGAACACCGGGGAGCTGTTTTTT. Its protein is CSASHRGKNTGELFF.